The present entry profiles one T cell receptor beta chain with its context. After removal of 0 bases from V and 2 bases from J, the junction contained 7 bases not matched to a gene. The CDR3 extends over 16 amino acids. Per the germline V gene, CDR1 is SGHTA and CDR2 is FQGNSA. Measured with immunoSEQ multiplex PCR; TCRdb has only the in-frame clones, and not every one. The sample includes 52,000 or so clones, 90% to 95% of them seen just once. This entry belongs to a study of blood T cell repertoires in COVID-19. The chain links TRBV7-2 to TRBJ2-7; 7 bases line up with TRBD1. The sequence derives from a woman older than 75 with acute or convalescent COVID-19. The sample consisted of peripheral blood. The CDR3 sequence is CASSLAAGGPTYEQYF. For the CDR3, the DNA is TGTGCCAGCAGCTTAGCGGCAGGGGGTCCGACCTACGAGCAGTACTTC.